The sequence of this TCR beta chain was determined in a study of T cells in Graves' hyperthyroidism and ophthalmopathy. The CDR3 regions of TCR beta were amplified from RNA transcripts. The HTBI set primed first-round TCR CDR3 RT-PCR. From the multiplex PCR reads, TCRdb called clonotypes with MiXCR, one entry per CDR3 protein. Found here are approximately 300,000 distinct CDR3 sequences, 15% to 20% of them singletons; the top ten hold around 58%. V trimming: 5 bases; J trimming: 0 bases; junction bases outside the gene matches: 14. This CDR3 contains 20 residues. At least ten counts were recorded for this clonotype. The antigen is unknown. Notes on the study in general: The model identified upcoming ophthalmopathy a median approximately seven months ahead of onset.

This TCR came from a woman aged 55-70 years with Graves' ophthalmopathy. The gene calls are TRBV12-3 or TRBV12-4 and TRBJ1-3; 12 nucleotides line up with TRBD1. The sample consisted of blood. CDR3: CASSPLGRDRGPSSGNTIYF. The DNA of the CDR3 is TGTGCCAGCAGTCCCCTCGGGCGGGACAGGGGGCCAAGCTCTGGAAACACCATATATTTT.